This TCR beta chain was sequenced during a study of blood T cell repertoires in COVID-19. As for the study in general: Samples taken during acute and convalescent COVID-19 were collected in the United States, Italy and Spain. PBMCs, B-cell-depleted T cells, or T cells provided the cDNA or gDNA that made up the material.

Under the authors' procedure: The authors estimated nucleated cell counts from reference gene primer amplification. Clones were sequenced by immunoSEQ multiplex PCR, and TCRdb holds only the in-frame ones, with some missing. The V and J calls and the clone size are those of that table, but D and trimming were determined from the DNA. The sample shows more than 70,000 clones, approximately 85% of them seen only once. Material for sequencing was peripheral blood. The TCR was taken from a human donor in a cohort sampled during active COVID-19.

The DNA for the CDR3 is TGTGCCAGCAGTGGGTGGCACGGGGATTCACCCCTCCACTTT. This sequence encodes CASSGWHGDSPLHF. The rearrangement uses TRBV6-6 and TRBJ1-6; D gene uncertain. V was shortened by 5 bases and J by 8 bases, with 13 bases between the two germline ends. The V gene's germline CDR1 is MNHNY and CDR2 SVGAGI (reference sequence). This CDR3 region has 14 residues.